The 7 T cell receptor beta chains below all came from one sample that was sequenced in a study of CXCR3-negative and CXCR3-positive naive CD8 T cells. No antigen is known for these receptors. Through 5' RACE with UMI labels, the TRB cDNA libraries were prepared. TCRdb reprocessed the 5' RACE reads and stores each CDR3 protein as one record, lacking DNA. The sample includes some 130,000 distinct CDR3 sequences. The study, taken as a whole, reports: TRB CDR3s of CXCR3-positive naive cells were more hydrophobic than those of CXCR3-negative naive cells.

The sample consisted of naive CXCR3+ CD8+ T cells from blood. Described subset: CD45RO-CCR7+CD27+CD95- naive CD8+ T cells expressing CXCR3 (TNR3+). The receptors were sampled from a human donor in good health. Some clones in this sample may be carry-over from other donors' samples.

The gene calls are TRBV3-1 and TRBJ2-3; absent DNA, TCRdb's TRBD2 call cannot be checked. This CDR3 is 15 amino acids long. Germline CDR1 is LGHDT and CDR2 is YNNKEL (reference sequence). CDR3 amino acids: CASSGSGMGPDTQYF.

The chain links TRBV7-3 to TRBJ2-1. The CDR3 consists of 14 residues. Germline values: CDR1 SGHTA, CDR2 FQGTGA. The CDR3 loop is CASSLIGSTEQQFF.

The chain carries TRBV15 and TRBJ2-5; TCRdb returns TRBD1, unconfirmable since there is no DNA. The CDR3 extends over 18 amino acids. CDR1 is LNHNV and CDR2 is YYDKDF in the germline V gene (reference sequence). The CDR3 sequence: CATSRDIREGAPQETQYF.

This sequence joins TRBV5-1 and TRBJ2-7; without DNA, the TCRdb call of TRBD2 cannot be checked. Germline loops: CDR1 SGHRS, CDR2 YFSETQ. The CDR3 loop spans 15 amino acids. CDR3 loop: CASSLEGLEAYEQYF.

CDR3 protein: CSVGVEGRGQFF. This chain connects TRBV29-1 to TRBJ2-1; the D gene TCRdb calls, TRBD1, cannot be checked with no DNA. CDR3 size: 12 residues. Germline V gene sequence: CDR1 SQVTM, CDR2 ANQGSEA.

V is TRBV29-1 and J is TRBJ2-1; TCRdb indicates TRBD1, and absent DNA this call remains unverified. Per the germline V gene, CDR1 is SQVTM and CDR2 is ANQGSEA. CDR3 length: 14 residues. The CDR3 region is CSVETGQGVNEQFF.

The chain uses TRBV13 and TRBJ2-2; TCRdb's assignment of TRBD1 cannot be checked, as there is no DNA. The CDR3 length is 15 residues. Germline CDR1 PRHDT, CDR2 FYEKMQ (reference sequence). Here the CDR3 reads CASSGQGTLTGELFF.